This T cell receptor (beta chain) was recorded in a study of OX40 agonist ivuxolimab in advanced cancers. The overall study: Ivuxolimab was delivered to patients intravenously every 2 weeks at doses spanning 0.01 to 10 mg/kg.

V was trimmed by 5 bases and J by 4 bases, leaving 7 bases between them. CDR3 length: 12 residues. The germline V gene has CDR1 WSHSY and CDR2 SAAADI. This clone has a handful of counts. Its cognate antigen is unknown. The protocol was immunoSEQ multiplex PCR, while the TCRdb copy is restricted to in-frame clones and leaves out a portion. Of approximately 55,000 clones in the sample, more than 75% were seen once. Study results and limitations: Some nonresponders likewise displayed low normalized T-cell clonal expansion. Which antigen the expanded peripheral T cells recognized is unknown.

This receptor was taken from an adult with an advanced solid tumor such as melanoma, head and neck, liver or kidney cancer. V is TRBV10-2 and J is TRBJ2-3, with D perhaps matching TRBD2 (6 bases). Here the sequenced sample was CD4+ or CD8+ T cells sorted from blood, taken in a trial of the OX40 agonist ivuxolimab. CDR3 amino acids: CASSSGADTQYF. The DNA of the CDR3 is TGCGCCAGCAGTTCGGGGGCAGATACGCAGTATTTT.